This is a list of T cell receptor beta chains from one sample in a study of CD8 T cells in Susac syndrome. TCRdb passed the immunoSEQ multiplex PCR reads through MiXCR, listing each CDR3 protein once. The data show about 200,000 distinct CDR3 sequences, about 95% seen once. The sample comprised CD4+ T cells from PBMCs. These TCRs come from a human donor with multiple sclerosis. CDR3s include the opening cysteine and the closing phenylalanine or tryptophan.

TRBJ2-3	TRBV4-2	CASSQGASGVYTQYF
TRBJ1-3	TRBV6-5	CASTSRQIGNTIYF
TRBJ2-1	TRBV9	CASSARLAGNEQFF
TRBJ1-1	TRBV9	CASSPGLGAKAFF
TRBJ2-5	TRBV12-3/TRBV12-4	CASSFQETQYF
TRBJ1-1	TRBV7-2	CASRFTSMNTEAFF
TRBJ2-7	TRBV30	CAWSGGGLEYF
TRBJ2-2	TRBV30	CAWSVSRTDNTGELFF
TRBJ1-1	TRBV3-1	CASSHRDRGTEAFF
TRBJ1-2	TRBV5-1	CASSPGQGGAGYTF
TRBJ2-5	TRBV30	CAWSTLQQETQYF
TRBJ2-7	TRBV9	CASSTRDRPPLYEQYF
TRBJ1-5	TRBV23-1	CASRPTGGFDGPQHF
TRBJ2-2	TRBV30	CAWSAIRGTGELFF
TRBJ2-5	TRBV7-9	CASSHPGHAYQETQYF
TRBJ1-1	TRBV30	CASAGTSNTEAFF
TRBJ1-2	TRBV12-3/TRBV12-4	CASSPDRVVGYTF
TRBJ2-5	TRBV30	CAWSVELLETQYF
TRBJ1-5	TRBV20-1	CSAVRGARNQPQHF
TRBJ1-2	TRBV20-1	CSARDGQIYGYTF
TRBJ2-3	TRBV20-1	CSVGRTDTQYF
TRBJ1-6	TRBV29-1	CSVAGTANSPLHF
TRBJ1-2	TRBV3-1	CASRSQFAYGYTF
TRBJ1-2	TRBV2	CASIIDRVGGYTF
TRBJ2-3	TRBV12-3/TRBV12-4	CASSFSGGAGDTQYF
TRBJ1-2	TRBV5-1	CASSPNADPLENTF
TRBJ2-1	TRBV29-1	CSGDKRGGHHNEQFF
TRBJ1-5	TRBV3-1	CASSQVPEENQPQHF
TRBJ2-5	TRBV3-1	CASSQGLRQQETQYF
TRBJ1-5	TRBV12-3/TRBV12-4	CASSTDRVLARPQHF
TRBJ2-5	TRBV29-1	CSVALVMVAETQYF
TRBJ1-5	TRBV12-5	CASGGNPNQPQHF
TRBJ1-1	TRBV19	CASSMGSFATEAFF
TRBJ2-3	TRBV20-1	CSARGTDTQYF
TRBJ2-1	TRBV20-1	CSARQGGENEQFF
TRBJ2-4	TRBV29-1	CSVEGSGGGAIDIQYF
TRBJ2-5	TRBV29-1	CSVVQETQYF
TRBJ2-1	TRBV29-1	CSVLAGPSSYNEQFF
TRBJ2-1	TRBV30	CAWRRQGGNEQFF
TRBJ2-1	TRBV29-1	CSVHRLAGGTNEQFF
TRBJ1-1	TRBV3-1	CASKTSGTEAFF
TRBJ2-1	TRBV12-3/TRBV12-4	CASTPGVGSYNEQFF
TRBJ1-2	TRBV19	CATREPNYGYTF
TRBJ1-2	TRBV20-1	CSAGPFNYGYTF
TRBJ1-6	TRBV6-6	CASRLQGVWSPLHF
TRBJ2-3	TRBV5-1	CASSLNRGNTDTQYF
TRBJ1-2	TRBV6-5	CASGTGGGYTF
TRBJ2-1	TRBV5-4	CASSRTSGFSNEQFF
TRBJ2-5	TRBV4-1	CASSHYGETQYF
TRBJ1-2	TRBV12-3/TRBV12-4	CASSLDTVYGYTF
TRBJ2-1	TRBV11-2	CASSLGLGLEQFF
TRBJ2-1	TRBV7-9	CASSWRAGTNEQFF
TRBJ2-7	TRBV6-2/TRBV6-3	CASGTYMYNYEQYF
TRBJ1-5	TRBV24-1	CATSENTGASNQPQHF
TRBJ2-7	TRBV2	CATGDLPPYEQYF
TRBJ1-2	TRBV29-1	CSVVQEDGYTF
TRBJ1-1	TRBV5-1	CASSTWTANTEAFF